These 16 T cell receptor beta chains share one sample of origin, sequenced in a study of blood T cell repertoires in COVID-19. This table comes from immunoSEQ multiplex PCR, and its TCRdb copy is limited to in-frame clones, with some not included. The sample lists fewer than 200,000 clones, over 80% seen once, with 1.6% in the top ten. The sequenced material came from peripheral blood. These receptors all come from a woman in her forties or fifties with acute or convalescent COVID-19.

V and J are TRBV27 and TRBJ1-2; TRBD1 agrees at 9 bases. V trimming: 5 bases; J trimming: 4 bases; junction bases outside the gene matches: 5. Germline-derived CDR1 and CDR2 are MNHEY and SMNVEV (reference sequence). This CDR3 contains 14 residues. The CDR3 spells CASSLTGGSYGYTF. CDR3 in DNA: TGTGCCAGCAGTCTGACAGGGGGTAGCTATGGCTACACCTTC.

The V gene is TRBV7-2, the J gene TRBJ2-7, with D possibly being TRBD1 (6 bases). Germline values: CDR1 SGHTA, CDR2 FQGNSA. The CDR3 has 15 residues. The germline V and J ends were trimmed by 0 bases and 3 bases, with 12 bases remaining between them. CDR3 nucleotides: TGTGCCAGCAGCTTAGCGCCGACAGGTCTCTACGAGCAGTACTTC. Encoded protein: CASSLAPTGLYEQYF.

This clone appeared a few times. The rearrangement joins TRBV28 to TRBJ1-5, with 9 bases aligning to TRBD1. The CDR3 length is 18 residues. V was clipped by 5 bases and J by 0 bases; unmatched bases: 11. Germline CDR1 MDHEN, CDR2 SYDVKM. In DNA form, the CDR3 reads TGTGCCAGCAGTCCAGGGGGACAGGGAATAGGTAGCAATCAGCCCCAGCATTTT. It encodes CASSPGGQGIGSNQPQHF.

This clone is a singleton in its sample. DNA of the CDR3: TGTGCCAGCAGTTCTAGGGGGGGGCCAAATGGCTACACCTTC. Protein: CASSSRGGPNGYTF. The V gene is TRBV2, the J gene TRBJ1-2; tentatively, D is TRBD1 (6 bases). Germline assignment: CDR1 SNHLY and CDR2 FYNNEI. The CDR3 has 14 amino acids. The V end lost 5 bases, the J end lost 6 bases, and 16 bases lay between the germline ends.

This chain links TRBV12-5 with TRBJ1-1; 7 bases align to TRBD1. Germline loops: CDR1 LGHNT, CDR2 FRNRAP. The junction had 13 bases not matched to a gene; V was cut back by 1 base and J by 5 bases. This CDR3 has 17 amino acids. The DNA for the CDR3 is TGTGCTAGTGGTTTGGGTAGAGGGGGCAGAAAAGTAACTGAAGCTTTCTTT. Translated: CASGLGRGGRKVTEAFF.

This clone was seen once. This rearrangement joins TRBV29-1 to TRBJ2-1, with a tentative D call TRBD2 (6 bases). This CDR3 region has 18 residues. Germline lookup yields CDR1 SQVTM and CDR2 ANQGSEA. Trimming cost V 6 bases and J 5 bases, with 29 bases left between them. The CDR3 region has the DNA TGCAGCGTCCGCGTTCGGCGGTCTAGCGAGTACCCTAACAATGAGCAGTTCTTC. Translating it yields CSVRVRRSSEYPNNEQFF.

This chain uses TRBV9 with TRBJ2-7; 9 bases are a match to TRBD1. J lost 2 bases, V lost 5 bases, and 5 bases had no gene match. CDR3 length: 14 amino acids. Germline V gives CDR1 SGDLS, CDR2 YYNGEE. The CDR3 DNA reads TGTGCCAGCAGTCCTGGGACAGGGCCCTACGAGCAGTACTTC. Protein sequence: CASSPGTGPYEQYF. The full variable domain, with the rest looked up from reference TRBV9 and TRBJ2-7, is DSGVTQTPKHLITATGQRVTLRCSPRSGDLSVYWYQQSLDQGLQFLIQYYNGEERAKGNILERFSAQQFPDLHSELNLSSLELGDSALYFCASSPGTGPYEQYFGPGTRLTVT.

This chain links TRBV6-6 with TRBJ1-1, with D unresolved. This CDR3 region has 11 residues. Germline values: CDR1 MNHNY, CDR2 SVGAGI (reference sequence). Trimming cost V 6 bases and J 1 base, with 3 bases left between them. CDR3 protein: CASSKNTEAFF. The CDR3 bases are TGTGCCAGCAGCAAGAACACTGAAGCTTTCTTT.

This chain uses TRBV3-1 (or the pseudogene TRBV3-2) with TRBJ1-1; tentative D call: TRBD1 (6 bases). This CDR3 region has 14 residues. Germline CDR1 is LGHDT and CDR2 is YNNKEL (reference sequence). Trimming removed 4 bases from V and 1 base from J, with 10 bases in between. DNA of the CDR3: TGTGCCAGCAGCCCGAGGACAGCGAACACTGAAGCTTTCTTT. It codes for CASSPRTANTEAFF.

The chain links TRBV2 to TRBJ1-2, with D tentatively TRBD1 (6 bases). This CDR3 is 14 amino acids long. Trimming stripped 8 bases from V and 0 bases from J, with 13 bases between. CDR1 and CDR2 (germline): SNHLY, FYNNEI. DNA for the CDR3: TGTGCCAGCTGCAGGGGCGACTCTAACTATGGCTACACCTTC. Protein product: CASCRGDSNYGYTF.

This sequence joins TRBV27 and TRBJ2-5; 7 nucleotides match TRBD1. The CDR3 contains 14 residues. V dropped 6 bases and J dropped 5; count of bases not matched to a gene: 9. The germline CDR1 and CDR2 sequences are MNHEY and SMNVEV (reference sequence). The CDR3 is CASSPGTVGETQYF. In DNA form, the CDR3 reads TGTGCCAGCAGCCCCGGGACAGTAGGCGAGACCCAGTACTTC.

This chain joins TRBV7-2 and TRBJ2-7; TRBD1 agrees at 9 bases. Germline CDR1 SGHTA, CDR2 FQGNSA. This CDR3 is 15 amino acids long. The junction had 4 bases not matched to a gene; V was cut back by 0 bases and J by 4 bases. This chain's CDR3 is CASSLAGTGQYEQYF. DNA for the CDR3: TGTGCCAGCAGCTTAGCCGGGACAGGGCAGTACGAGCAGTACTTC. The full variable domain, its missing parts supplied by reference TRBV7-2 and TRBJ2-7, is GAGVSQSPSNKVTEKGKDVELRCDPISGHTALYWYRQSLGQGLEFLIYFQGNSAPDKSGLPSDRFSAERTGGSVSTLTIQRTQQEDSAVYLCASSLAGTGQYEQYFGPGTRLTVT.

CDR3 nucleotide sequence: TGTGCCAGCTCACCGAGCGGCCCTGAAAAACTGTTTTTT. Translating it yields CASSPSGPEKLFF. The J gene is TRBJ1-4, the V gene TRBV18, with unresolved D. Germline V gene data show CDR1 as KGHSH and CDR2 as LQKENI. The CDR3 sequence is 13 residues long. The ends were cut back, 3 bases at V and 7 bases at J, with 9 bases in the middle.

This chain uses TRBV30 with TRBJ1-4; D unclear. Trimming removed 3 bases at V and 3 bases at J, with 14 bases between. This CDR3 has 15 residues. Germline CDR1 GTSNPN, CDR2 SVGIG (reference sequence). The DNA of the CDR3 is TGTGCCTGGAGCACGCCGTCTCCGGCTAATGAAAAACTGTTTTTT. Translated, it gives CAWSTPSPANEKLFF.

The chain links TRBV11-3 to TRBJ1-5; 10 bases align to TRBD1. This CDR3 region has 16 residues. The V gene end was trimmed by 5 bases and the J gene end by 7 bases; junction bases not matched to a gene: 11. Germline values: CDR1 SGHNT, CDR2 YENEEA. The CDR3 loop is CASSPGDRGVHQPQHF. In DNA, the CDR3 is TGTGCCAGCAGCCCGGGGGACAGGGGTGTTCACCAGCCCCAGCATTTT.

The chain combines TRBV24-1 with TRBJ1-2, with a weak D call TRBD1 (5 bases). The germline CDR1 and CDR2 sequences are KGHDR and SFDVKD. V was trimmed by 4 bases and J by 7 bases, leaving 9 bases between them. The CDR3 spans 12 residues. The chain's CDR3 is CATSEGVVGYTF. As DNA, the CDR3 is TGTGCCACCAGTGAAGGGGTCGTTGGCTACACCTTC.